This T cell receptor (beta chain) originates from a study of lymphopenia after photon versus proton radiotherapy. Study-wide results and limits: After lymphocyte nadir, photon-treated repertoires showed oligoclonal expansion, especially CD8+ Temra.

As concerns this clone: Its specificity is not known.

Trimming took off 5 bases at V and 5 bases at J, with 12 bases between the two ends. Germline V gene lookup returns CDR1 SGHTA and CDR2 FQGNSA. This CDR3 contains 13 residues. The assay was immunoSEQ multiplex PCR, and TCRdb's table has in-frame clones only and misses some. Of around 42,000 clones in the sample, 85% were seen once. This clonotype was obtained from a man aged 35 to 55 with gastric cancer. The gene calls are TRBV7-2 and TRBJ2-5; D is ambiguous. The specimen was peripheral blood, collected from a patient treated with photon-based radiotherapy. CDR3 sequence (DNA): TGTGCCAGCAGCCTTCGTGGGGTGGAGACCCAGTACTTC. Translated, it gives CASSLRGVETQYF.